These 9 T cell receptor beta chains came from one sample sequenced in a study of cytomegalovirus exposure and HLA in healthy donors. Vbeta (60) and Jbeta (13) primers were used in the PCR. Profiled with immunoSEQ multiplex PCR; TCRdb holds only in-frame clones, not every one. Of approximately 260,000 clones listed, around nine tenths are singletons. Specimen: PBMCs. All receptors come from a girl aged 2-10 years in good health and CMV-seronegative.

The CDR3 loop is CASSDSTSGAYEQYF. The CDR3 bases are TGTGCCAGCAGTGACAGTACTAGCGGAGCCTACGAGCAGTACTTC. The chain recombines TRBV2 with TRBJ2-7; 8 bases are a match to TRBD2. From germline, CDR1 is SNHLY and CDR2 FYNNEI. V shed 3 bases, J shed 2 bases, and the junction held 6 bases outside the gene matches. This CDR3 comprises 15 residues.

V gene TRBV7-8 combines with J gene TRBJ1-2, with TRBD1 as a possible D gene (5 bases). From germline, CDR1 is SGHVS and CDR2 FQNEAQ. The V end was cut by 2 bases, the J end by 0 bases, with 10 bases between. The CDR3 is 15 amino acids. In DNA, the CDR3 is TGTGCCAGCAGCTTAAGGACAACAGCTAACTATGGCTACACCTTC. Amino acids: CASSLRTTANYGYTF. Full variable domain (remainder filled in from reference TRBV7-8 and TRBJ1-2): GAGVSQSPRYKVAKRGQDVALRCDPISGHVSLFWYQQALGQGPEFLTYFQNEAQLDKSGLPSDRFFAERPEGSVSTLKIQRTQQEDSAVYLCASSLRTTANYGYTFGSGTRLTVV.

This clone has just one count. The rearrangement uses TRBV30 and TRBJ2-5, with 8 bases fitting TRBD2. The V and J ends lost 3 bases and 7 bases, in that order; junction bases with no gene match: 13. The CDR3 contains 15 residues. The germline V gene encodes CDR1 GTSNPN and CDR2 SVGIG (reference sequence). Written as DNA, the CDR3 is TGTGCCTGGAGGTGGGGGTCGGGGGGGCCTGGGACCCAGTACTTC. Its translation is CAWRWGSGGPGTQYF.

This chain uses TRBV4-1 with TRBJ2-5; maybe TRBD1 (6 bases). The V end lost 5 bases, the J end lost 4 bases, and 26 bases lay between the germline ends. Germline V lookup: CDR1 MGHRA, CDR2 YSYEKL. The CDR3 extends over 18 amino acids. CDR3 protein: CASSALMGADGPGETQYF. In DNA form, the CDR3 reads TGCGCCAGCAGCGCGCTGATGGGGGCGGACGGACCAGGAGAGACCCAGTACTTC.

CDR3 sequence (DNA): TGTGCCAGCAGAGCTCCGACAGGGGAACATGGTGAAGCTTTCTTT. Protein product: CASRAPTGEHGEAFF. J is TRBJ1-1 and V is TRBV6-5; 8 nucleotides match TRBD1. This CDR3 contains 15 residues. Germline trimming cut 6 bases from V and 7 bases from J; bases unmatched to any gene: 13. Germline V lookup: CDR1 MNHEY, CDR2 SVGAGI.

The rearrangement uses TRBV5-1 and TRBJ2-3; tentatively, D is TRBD2 (6 bases). There are 15 residues in the CDR3. Germline V lookup: CDR1 SGHRS, CDR2 YFSETQ. The germline V and J ends were trimmed by 6 bases and 4 bases, with 18 bases remaining between them. CDR3 protein: CASTTGTWVPDTQYF. The CDR3 coding sequence is TGCGCCAGCACAACCGGGACTTGGGTACCAGATACGCAGTATTTT.

The J gene is TRBJ2-1, the V gene TRBV5-8, with D possibly matching TRBD2 (6 bases). The CDR3 sequence is 14 residues long. Germline V gene data show CDR1 as SGHTS and CDR2 as YDEGEE. Trimming pared 5 bases from V and 4 bases from J, leaving 13 bases between. The CDR3 region has the DNA TGTGCCAGCAGTCCCCGGGGGAATTACAATGAGCAGTTCTTC. Translation: CASSPRGNYNEQFF.

This sequence joins TRBV7-8 and TRBJ1-3; D perhaps matches TRBD1 (5 bases). The V and J ends lost 1 base and 0 bases respectively, with 13 bases between them. This CDR3 comprises 17 residues. Germline-derived CDR1 and CDR2 are SGHVS and FQNEAQ. The CDR3 spells CASSLGARALSGNTIYF. CDR3 DNA: TGTGCCAGCAGCTTAGGTGCCAGGGCCCTCTCTGGAAACACCATATATTTT.

This clone was found once. V gene TRBV4-2 combines with J gene TRBJ2-2; the D gene is possibly TRBD1 (5 bases). This CDR3 spans 17 amino acids. Germline CDR1 reads LGHNA; CDR2 reads YNFKEQ. Trimming left V 0 bases short and J 0 bases short, with 11 bases between. The CDR3: CASSQDSDSSNTGELFF. The CDR3, as DNA: TGTGCCAGCAGCCAAGATTCCGACAGTTCGAACACCGGGGAGCTGTTTTTT.